A single sample is the source of the 2 T cell receptor beta chains below, sequenced in a study of CD8 T cells in ankylosing spondylitis. Their target antigens are unknown. TCRdb reanalysed the 5' RACE reads using MiXCR and keeps one entry per CDR3 protein. Of about 750,000 distinct CDR3 sequences listed, 15% to 20% are singletons. Study-level points and caveats: A motif in TCR beta, a set of about eight highly homologous variants, appeared characteristic of ankylosing spondylitis blood.

The sample comprised blood, either unsorted or a sorted T cell fraction (not recorded which). These receptors were taken from a male donor with ankylosing spondylitis.

This clonotype has more than one count but fewer than ten. The rearrangement links TRBV29-1 to TRBJ2-3, with 8 bases fitting TRBD2. This CDR3 region has 14 residues. Unmatched junction bases numbered 4, after V lost 1 base and J lost 4 bases. From germline, CDR1 is SQVTM and CDR2 ANQGSEA. CDR3 in DNA: TGCAGCGTTGAAGGGTTGGGACTAGCAGATACGCAGTATTTT. The encoded protein is CSVEGLGLADTQYF.

The J gene is TRBJ1-1, the V gene TRBV6-2 or TRBV6-3; tentative D call: TRBD1 (6 bases). CDR1 MNHEY and CDR2 SVGEGT come from the germline V gene. With 6 bases removed from V and 4 bases from J, the gap between germline ends came to 15 bases. This CDR3 is built from 14 residues. CDR3 loop: CASRMIGRGTEAFF. In DNA, the CDR3 is TGTGCCAGCAGGATGATAGGCAGGGGCACTGAAGCTTTCTTT.